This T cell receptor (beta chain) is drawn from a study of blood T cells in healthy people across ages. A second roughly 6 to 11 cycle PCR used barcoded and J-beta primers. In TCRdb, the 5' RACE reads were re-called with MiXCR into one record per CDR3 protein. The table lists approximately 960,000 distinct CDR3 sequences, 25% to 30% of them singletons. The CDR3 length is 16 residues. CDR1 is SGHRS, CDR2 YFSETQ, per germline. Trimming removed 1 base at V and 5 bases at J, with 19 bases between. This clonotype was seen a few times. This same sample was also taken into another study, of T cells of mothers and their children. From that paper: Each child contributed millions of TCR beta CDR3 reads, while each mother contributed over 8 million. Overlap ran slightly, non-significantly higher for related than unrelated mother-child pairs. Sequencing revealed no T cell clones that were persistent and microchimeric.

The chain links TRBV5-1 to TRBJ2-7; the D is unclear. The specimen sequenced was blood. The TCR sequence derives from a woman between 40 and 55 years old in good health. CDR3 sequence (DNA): TGCGCCAGCAGCTTGAATGCCGGATCACACGCCCACGAGCAGTACTTC. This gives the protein CASSLNAGSHAHEQYF.